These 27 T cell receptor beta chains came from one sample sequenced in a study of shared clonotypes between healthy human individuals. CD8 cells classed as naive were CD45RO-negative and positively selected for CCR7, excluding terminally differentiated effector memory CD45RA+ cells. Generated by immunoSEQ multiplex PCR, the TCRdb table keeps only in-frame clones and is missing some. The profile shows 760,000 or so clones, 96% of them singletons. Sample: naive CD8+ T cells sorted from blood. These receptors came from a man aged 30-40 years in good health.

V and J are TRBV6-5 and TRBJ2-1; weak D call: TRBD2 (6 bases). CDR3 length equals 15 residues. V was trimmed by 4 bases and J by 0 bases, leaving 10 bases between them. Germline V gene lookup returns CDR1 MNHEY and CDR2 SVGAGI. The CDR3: CASSFGGSSYNEQFF. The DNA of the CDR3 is TGTGCCAGCAGTTTTGGAGGGAGCTCCTACAATGAGCAGTTCTTC.

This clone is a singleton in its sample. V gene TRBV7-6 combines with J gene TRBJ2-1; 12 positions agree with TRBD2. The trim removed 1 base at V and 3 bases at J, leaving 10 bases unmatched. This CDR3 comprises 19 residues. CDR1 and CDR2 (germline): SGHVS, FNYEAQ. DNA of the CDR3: TGTGCCAGCAGCTTAGGAGTATCTAGCGGGAGGGCCAACTACAATGAGCAGTTCTTC. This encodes CASSLGVSSGRANYNEQFF.

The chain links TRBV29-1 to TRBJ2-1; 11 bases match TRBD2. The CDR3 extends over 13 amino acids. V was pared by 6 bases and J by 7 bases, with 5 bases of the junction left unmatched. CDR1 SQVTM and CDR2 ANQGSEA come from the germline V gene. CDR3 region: CSVETSGVNEQFF. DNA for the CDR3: TGCAGCGTGGAGACTAGCGGGGTAAATGAGCAGTTCTTC.

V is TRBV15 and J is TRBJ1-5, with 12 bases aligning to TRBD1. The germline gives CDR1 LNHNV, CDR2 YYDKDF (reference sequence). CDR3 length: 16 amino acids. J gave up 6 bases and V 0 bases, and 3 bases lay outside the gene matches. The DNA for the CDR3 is TGTGCCACCAGCAGAGATCGGGACAGGGGGCTTCAGCCCCAGCATTTT. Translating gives CATSRDRDRGLQPQHF.

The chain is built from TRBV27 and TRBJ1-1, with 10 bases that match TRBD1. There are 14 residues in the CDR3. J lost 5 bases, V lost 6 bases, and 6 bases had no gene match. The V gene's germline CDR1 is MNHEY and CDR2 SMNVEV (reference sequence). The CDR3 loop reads CASRLTGGQTEAFF. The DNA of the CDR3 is TGTGCCAGCAGATTGACAGGGGGCCAGACTGAAGCTTTCTTT.

The CDR3 loop reads CASSLVPGVQPQHF. The CDR3 DNA follows: TGTGCCAGCAGCTTAGTCCCCGGGGTTCAGCCCCAGCATTTT. The chain joins TRBV7-2 to TRBJ1-5; D is unresolved. CDR1 is SGHTA, CDR2 FQGNSA, per germline. CDR3 size: 14 residues. V was shortened by 1 base and J by 6 bases, with 10 bases between the two germline ends.

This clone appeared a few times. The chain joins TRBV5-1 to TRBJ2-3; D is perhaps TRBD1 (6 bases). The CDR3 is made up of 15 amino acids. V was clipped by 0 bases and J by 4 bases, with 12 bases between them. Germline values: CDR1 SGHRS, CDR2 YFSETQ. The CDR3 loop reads CASSLGQGRSDTQYF. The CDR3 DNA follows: TGCGCCAGCAGCTTGGGGCAGGGGAGATCAGATACGCAGTATTTT.

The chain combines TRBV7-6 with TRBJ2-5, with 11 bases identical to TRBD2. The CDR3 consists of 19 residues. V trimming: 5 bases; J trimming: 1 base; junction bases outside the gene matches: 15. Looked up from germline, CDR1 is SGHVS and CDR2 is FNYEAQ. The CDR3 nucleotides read TGTGCCAGCAGCGTTCCCGGGACTAGCGGCGTGTTGACCCAAGAGACCCAGTACTTC. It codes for CASSVPGTSGVLTQETQYF.

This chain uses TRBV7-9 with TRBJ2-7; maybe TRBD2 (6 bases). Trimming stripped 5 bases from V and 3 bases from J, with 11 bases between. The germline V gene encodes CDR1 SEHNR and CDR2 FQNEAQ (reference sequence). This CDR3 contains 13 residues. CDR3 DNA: TGTGCCAGCAGCCCGCGGGACCTCTACGAGCAGTACTTC. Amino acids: CASSPRDLYEQYF.

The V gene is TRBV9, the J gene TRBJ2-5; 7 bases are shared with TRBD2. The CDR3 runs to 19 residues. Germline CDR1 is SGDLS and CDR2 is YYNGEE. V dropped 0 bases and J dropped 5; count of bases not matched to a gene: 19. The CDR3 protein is CASSVVIRTNSGPVETQYF. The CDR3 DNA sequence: TGTGCCAGCAGCGTAGTTATCAGGACCAATAGCGGGCCTGTGGAGACCCAGTACTTC.

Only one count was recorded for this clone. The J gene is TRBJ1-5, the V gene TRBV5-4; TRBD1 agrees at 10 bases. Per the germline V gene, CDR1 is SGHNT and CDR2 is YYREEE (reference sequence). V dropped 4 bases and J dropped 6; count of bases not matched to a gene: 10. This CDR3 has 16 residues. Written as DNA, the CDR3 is TGTGCCAGCAGCCTAGAGGGGACAGGGGCTGGTCAGCCCCAGCATTTT. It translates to CASSLEGTGAGQPQHF. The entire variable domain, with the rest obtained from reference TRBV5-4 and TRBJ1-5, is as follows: ETGVTQSPTHLIKTRGQQVTLRCSSQSGHNTVSWYQQALGQGPQFIFQYYREEENGRGNFPPRFSGLQFPNYSSELNVNALELDDSALYLCASSLEGTGAGQPQHFGDGTRLSIL.

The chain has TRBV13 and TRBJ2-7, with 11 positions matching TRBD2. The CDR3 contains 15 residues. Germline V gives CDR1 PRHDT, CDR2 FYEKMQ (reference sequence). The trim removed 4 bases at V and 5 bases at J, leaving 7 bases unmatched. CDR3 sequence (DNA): TGTGCCAGCAGCTCCTCACTAGCGGGAGCCCACGAGCAGTACTTC. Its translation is CASSSSLAGAHEQYF. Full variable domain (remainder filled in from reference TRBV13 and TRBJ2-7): AAGVIQSPRHLIKEKRETATLKCYPIPRHDTVYWYQQGPGQDPQFLISFYEKMQSDKGSIPDRFSAQQFSDYHSELNMSSLELGDSALYFCASSSSLAGAHEQYFGPGTRLTVT.

The CDR3 is CASSPLAGDNEQFF. CDR3 in DNA: TGTGCCAGCTCACCCCTAGCGGGAGATAATGAGCAGTTCTTC. The chain has TRBV18 and TRBJ2-1, with 10 bases that match TRBD2. This CDR3 has 14 residues. CDR1 is KGHSH, CDR2 LQKENI, per germline. The trim removed 3 bases at V and 7 bases at J, leaving 3 bases unmatched. The full variable domain, completed using reference TRBV18 and TRBJ2-1, is NAGVMQNPRHLVRRRGQEARLRCSPMKGHSHVYWYRQLPEEGLKFMVYLQKENIIDESGMPKERFSAEFPKEGPSILRIQQVVRGDSAAYFCASSPLAGDNEQFFGPGTRLTVL.

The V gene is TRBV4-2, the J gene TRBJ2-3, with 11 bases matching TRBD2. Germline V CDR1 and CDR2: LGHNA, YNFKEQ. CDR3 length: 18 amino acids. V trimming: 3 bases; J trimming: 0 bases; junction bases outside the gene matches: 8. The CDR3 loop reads CASSHSGTSGSSTDTQYF. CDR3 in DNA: TGTGCCAGCAGCCATTCCGGGACTAGCGGATCTAGCACAGATACGCAGTATTTT.

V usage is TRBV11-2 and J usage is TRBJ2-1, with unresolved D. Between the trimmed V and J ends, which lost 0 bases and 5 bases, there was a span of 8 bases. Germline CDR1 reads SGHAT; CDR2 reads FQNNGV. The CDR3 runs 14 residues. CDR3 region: CASSLDSPHNEQFF. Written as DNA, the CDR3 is TGTGCCAGCAGCTTAGATTCCCCCCACAATGAGCAGTTCTTC.

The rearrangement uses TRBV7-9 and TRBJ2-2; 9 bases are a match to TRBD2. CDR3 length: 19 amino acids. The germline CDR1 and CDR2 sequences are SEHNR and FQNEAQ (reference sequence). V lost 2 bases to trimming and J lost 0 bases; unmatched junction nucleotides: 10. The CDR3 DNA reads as TGTGCCAGCAGCTTATCGGTGGGGGGGACTAGCCCGAACACCGGGGAGCTGTTTTTT. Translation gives CASSLSVGGTSPNTGELFF.

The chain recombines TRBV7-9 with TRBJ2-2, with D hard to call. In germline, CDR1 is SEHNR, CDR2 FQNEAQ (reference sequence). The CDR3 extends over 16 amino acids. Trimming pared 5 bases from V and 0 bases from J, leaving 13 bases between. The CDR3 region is CASSPDLLTNTGELFF. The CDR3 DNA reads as TGTGCCAGCAGCCCAGATTTGTTGACGAACACCGGGGAGCTGTTTTTT.

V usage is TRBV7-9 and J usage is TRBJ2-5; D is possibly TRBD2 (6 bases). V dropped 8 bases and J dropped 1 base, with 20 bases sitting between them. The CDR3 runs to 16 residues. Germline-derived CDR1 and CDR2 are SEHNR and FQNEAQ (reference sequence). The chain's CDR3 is CASAEGGSGLQETQYF. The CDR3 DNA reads TGTGCCAGCGCGGAGGGCGGGTCGGGACTCCAAGAGACCCAGTACTTC.

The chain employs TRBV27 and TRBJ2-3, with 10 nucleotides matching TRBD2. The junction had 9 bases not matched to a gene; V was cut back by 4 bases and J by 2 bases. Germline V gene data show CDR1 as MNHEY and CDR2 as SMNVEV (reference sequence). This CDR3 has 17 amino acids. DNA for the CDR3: TGTGCCAGCAGTTCGCCGACTAGCGGGTTCCCCACAGATACGCAGTATTTT. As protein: CASSSPTSGFPTDTQYF.

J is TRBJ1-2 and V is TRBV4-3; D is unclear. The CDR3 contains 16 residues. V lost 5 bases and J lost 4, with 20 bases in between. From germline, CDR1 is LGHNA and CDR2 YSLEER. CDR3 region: CASSSRELREGYGYTF. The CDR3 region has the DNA TGCGCCAGCAGCTCAAGGGAGCTGAGGGAGGGCTATGGCTACACCTTC.

The CDR3 nucleotides read TGTGCCAGTAGTATTCCACTAGCGGAGTTGAGCTCCTACAATGAGCAGTTCTTC. Encoded protein: CASSIPLAELSSYNEQFF. This chain connects TRBV19 to TRBJ2-1; TRBD2 matches 8 bases. CDR3 length equals 18 residues. J was trimmed by 0 bases and V by 3 bases; bases with no gene match: 10. The germline V gene has CDR1 LNHDA and CDR2 SQIVND (reference sequence).

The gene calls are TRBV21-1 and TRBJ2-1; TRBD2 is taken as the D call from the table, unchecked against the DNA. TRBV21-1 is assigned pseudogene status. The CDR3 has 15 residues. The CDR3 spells CASSKRECSYNEQFF. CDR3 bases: TGTGCCAGCAGCAAGAGGGAATGCTCCTACAATGAGCAGTTCTTC.

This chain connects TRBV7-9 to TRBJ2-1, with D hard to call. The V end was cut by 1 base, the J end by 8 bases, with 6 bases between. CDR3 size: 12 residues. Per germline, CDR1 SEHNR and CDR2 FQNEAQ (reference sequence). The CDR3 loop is CASSLGDYEQFF. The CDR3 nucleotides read TGTGCCAGCAGCTTAGGGGATTATGAGCAGTTCTTC. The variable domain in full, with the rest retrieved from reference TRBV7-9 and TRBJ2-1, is DTGVSQNPRHKITKRGQNVTFRCDPISEHNRLYWYRQTLGQGPEFLTYFQNEAQLEKSRLLSDRFSAERPKGSFSTLEIQRTEQGDSAMYLCASSLGDYEQFFGPGTRLTVL.

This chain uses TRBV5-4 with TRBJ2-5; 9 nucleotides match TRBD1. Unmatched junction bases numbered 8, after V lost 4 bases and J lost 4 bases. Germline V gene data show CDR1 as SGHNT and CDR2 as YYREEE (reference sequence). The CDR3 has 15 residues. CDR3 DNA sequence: TGTGCCAGCAGCCCTCGGGGACAGGGAGGAGAGACCCAGTACTTC. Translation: CASSPRGQGGETQYF.

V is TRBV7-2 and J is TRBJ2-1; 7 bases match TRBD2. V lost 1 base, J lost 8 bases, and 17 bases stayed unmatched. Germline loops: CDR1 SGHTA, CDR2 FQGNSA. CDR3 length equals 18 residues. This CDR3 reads CASSLVETDWTSWYEQFF. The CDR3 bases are TGTGCCAGCAGCTTAGTGGAGACAGACTGGACTAGTTGGTATGAGCAGTTCTTC.

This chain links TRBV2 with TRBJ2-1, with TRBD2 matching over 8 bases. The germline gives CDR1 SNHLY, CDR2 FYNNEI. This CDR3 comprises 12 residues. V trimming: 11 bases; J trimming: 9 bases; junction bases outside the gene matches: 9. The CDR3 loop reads CACRGTRGEQFF. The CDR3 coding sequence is TGTGCCTGCCGCGGGACTAGAGGTGAGCAGTTCTTC.

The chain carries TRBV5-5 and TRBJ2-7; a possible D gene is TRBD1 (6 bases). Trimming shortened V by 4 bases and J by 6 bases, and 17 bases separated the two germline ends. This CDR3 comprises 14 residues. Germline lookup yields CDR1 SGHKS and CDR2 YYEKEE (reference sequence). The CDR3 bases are TGTGCCAGCAGCCCAGGGGCAGATTACGTCGAGCAGTACTTC. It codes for CASSPGADYVEQYF.